These 3 T cell receptor beta chains were all obtained from the same sample, sequenced in a study of T cells after yellow fever vaccination. TCRdb reanalysed the 5' RACE reads using MiXCR and keeps one entry per CDR3 protein. Among 400,000 or so distinct CDR3 sequences, approximately 10% were seen once, and the ten largest hold 18%. This specimen consisted of PBMCs, obtained on the day of the first yellow fever vaccination. Receptors were obtained from a man younger than 35 who received the YFV17D yellow fever vaccine.

This sequence joins TRBV4-1 and TRBJ2-5; TRBD2 might be the D (6 bases). The V gene's germline CDR1 is MGHRA and CDR2 YSYEKL. This CDR3 has 15 amino acids. Trimming stripped 5 bases from V and 1 base from J, with 14 bases between. The CDR3 spells CASSWRGSPQETQYF. The CDR3 DNA follows: TGCGCCAGCAGCTGGAGGGGCAGTCCCCAAGAGACCCAGTACTTC.

This clonotype was found many times. The rearrangement uses TRBV6-5 and TRBJ2-6; no definite D call. This CDR3 has 16 amino acids. The germline V and J ends were trimmed by 1 base and 1 base, with 8 bases remaining between them. The germline V gene has CDR1 MNHEY and CDR2 SVGAGI. CDR3 DNA sequence: TGTGCCAGCAGTTACTTCGGAACATCTGGGGCCAACGTCCTGACTTTC. This translates into CASSYFGTSGANVLTF.

The rearrangement joins TRBV5-5 to TRBJ2-5; tentative D call: TRBD2 (6 bases). Germline V gene data show CDR1 as SGHKS and CDR2 as YYEKEE (reference sequence). V dropped 4 bases and J dropped 1 base, with 20 bases sitting between them. The CDR3 runs 17 residues. The CDR3 region is CASSPIGELTSQETQYF. The CDR3 DNA sequence: TGTGCCAGCAGCCCGATAGGGGAATTGACTAGCCAAGAGACCCAGTACTTC.